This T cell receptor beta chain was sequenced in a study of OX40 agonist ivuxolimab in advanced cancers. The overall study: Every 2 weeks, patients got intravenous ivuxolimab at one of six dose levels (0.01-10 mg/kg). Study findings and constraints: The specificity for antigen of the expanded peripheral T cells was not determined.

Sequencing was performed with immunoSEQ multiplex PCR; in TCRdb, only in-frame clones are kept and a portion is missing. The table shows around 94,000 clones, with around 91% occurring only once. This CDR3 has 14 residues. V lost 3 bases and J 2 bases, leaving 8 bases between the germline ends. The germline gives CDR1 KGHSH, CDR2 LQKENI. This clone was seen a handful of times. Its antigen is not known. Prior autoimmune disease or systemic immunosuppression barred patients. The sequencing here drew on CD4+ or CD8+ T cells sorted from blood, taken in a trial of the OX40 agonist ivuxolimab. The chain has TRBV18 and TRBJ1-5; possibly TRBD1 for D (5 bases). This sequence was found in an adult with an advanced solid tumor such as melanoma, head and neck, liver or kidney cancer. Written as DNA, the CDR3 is TGTGCCAGCTCACCGGAAGGGGGCAATCAGCCCCAGCATTTT. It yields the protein CASSPEGGNQPQHF.